This T cell receptor beta chain was observed in a study of cytomegalovirus exposure and HLA in healthy donors. Assay used: immunoSEQ multiplex PCR; TCRdb lists only in-frame clones, some missing. The profile covers 180,000 or so clones, with around 87% appearing a single time and more than 1.2% taken by the ten largest. Germline trimming cut 5 bases from V and 7 bases from J; bases unmatched to any gene: 0. The CDR3 is made up of 11 amino acids. Germline CDR1 and CDR2: MNHNY and SVGAGI (reference sequence). Whole-study findings and limits: Rarity marked most TCR sequences, yet some public TCRs occurred in many donors.

For this clone: The antigen is undetermined.

V gene TRBV6-6 combines with J gene TRBJ1-1; 8 bases line up with TRBD1. Sequencing used PBMCs. The source is a woman in her twenties or thirties in good health and CMV-seronegative. CDR3 residues: CASSDRGEAFF. The CDR3 DNA sequence: TGTGCCAGCAGTGACAGGGGTGAAGCTTTCTTT.